The present entry profiles one T cell receptor beta chain with its context. Its target antigen remains unknown. No base-level quality is on record; no much larger clone is a single base apart. Using the deep immunoSEQ assay, TCR CDR3 regions were amplified from genomic DNA by multiplex PCR. Genomic DNA extracted from each cell subset was distributed evenly over all wells of several immunoSEQ 96-well plates, and each plate served as one replicate. For sorted subsets, each replicate PCR was loaded with approximately 200 ng genomic DNA, equivalent to approximately 27,000 T cell genomes. Purified libraries were quantified with a Qubit 3.0 fluorometer, sized on a Bioanalyzer 2100, and re-quantified with the KAPA Library Quantification kit. Every immunoSEQ 96-well plate was sequenced on a dedicated single-read 150-cycle Illumina NextSeq 550 flow cell. The paper's processing steps were these. Because only junctional sequences without quality scores were contained in the immunoSEQ output, filtering matching that applied to full-length reads could not be performed. Sequences were annotated with PyIR, a Python wrapper for IgBLAST v1.9, using IMGT germline references to assign V/J genes and CDR3. Any read was removed if the V/J assignment was weak (E-value above 1e-6), the CDR3 was missing, or the read contained stop codons, out-of-frame junctions, or ambiguous translated residues. A V3J clonotype was defined by an identical inferred V gene, J gene, and CDR3 amino acid sequence. To compute the percentage overlap between repertoires, the number of shared unique clonotypes was divided by the size of the smaller repertoire. Repertoire richness was assessed with RTK rarefaction, the Chao1 estimator, and Recon v2.1 estimates of unobserved clonotypes. OLGA was used to compute generation probabilities for all TCRbeta clonotypes that the gDNA method yielded from a handful of donors. Here the immuneACCESS table is served through TCRdb, limited to in-frame sequences with V and J called. Missing clones are a known gap in these copies; in checked studies unresolved V genes cover under half, and the rest lacks a known reason. V and J calls and clone size are those listed in that table; D and trimming were worked out from the DNA. In all, the sample holds under 1,100,000 clones, and roughly 70% of those were seen once. The top ten constitute around 1.4% of the sample.

This record belongs to a study of shared clonotypes between healthy human individuals (dated by TCRdb to 2018 to 2020). Background on the whole study: The cohort comprised a couple of women and a few men aged 18 to 49 years. For each donor, CD4 naive and CD4 memory were each given three plates, CD8 naive was given two plates, and CD8 memory was given one plate. To estimate repertoire size and how much clonotype sharing occurs between individuals, the study deeply sequenced the blood TCR repertoires of several healthy adults. Different laboratories and diverse techniques were used to prepare libraries and sequence TCR repertoires, to increase sequencing depth and limit assay-specific biases. Between about 0.85 and 9.5 billion PBMCs per donor were obtained by leukapheresis.

The paper as a whole reports these results and caveats: Sampling was limited to blood, and TCR repertoires in tissue likely differ from TCR repertoires in blood. Based on pairwise subsampling, the degree of clonotype sharing among donors was expected to be affected by sequencing depth. Estimated clonotype richness was generally larger for naive than for memory subsets. Incomplete sequencing was indicated by rarefaction of sorted-subset datasets, despite the large sequencing depth. Because the study included a small number of donors, the genetic and exposure-history diversity represented was limited. Compared with non-shared clonotypes, clonotypes shared by all four sorted-subset donors had higher generation probabilities. Across four donors, 4.5% to 6.5% of naive CD4, approximately 4% of naive CD8, 2.3% of memory CD4, and about 0.4% of memory CD8 clonotypes were shared.

The donors were healthy, HIV-negative adults who had no recently reported acute infections or vaccinations. All donors were Caucasian adults living in Nashville, Tennessee, USA. CD4+ T cells were enriched by magnetic negative selection, after which naive cells were positively selected on CD45RA and the negative fraction was taken as the memory subset. Blood was obtained by leukapheresis, after which PBMCs were separated by Ficoll-Histopaque density gradient centrifugation and cryopreserved in liquid nitrogen vapor phase. Analytical flow cytometry was used to check the purity and quantity of each magnetically sorted T cell population. From each sorted fraction, genomic DNA was isolated and quantified by UV absorbance on a Nanodrop 2000c. According to the germline V gene (reference sequence), CDR1 reads LNHDA and CDR2 reads SQIVND. The CDR3 sequence holds 17 residues, the cysteine and phenylalanine included. Only the CDR3 part of the read is kept: 51 bases, read in frame from the first base. The V end gives up 4 bases and the J end 1 base, leaving 11 bases in the junction not matched to a gene.

This TCR was recovered from a man in his late teens or twenties in good health. The chain couples TRBV19 to TRBJ1-1; TRBD1 aligns with 8 central bases. The sample consisted of memory CD4+ T cells sorted from blood. This sample's cell subset or site label indicates: CD45RA-negative fraction. The CDR3 protein is CASSNGVRTGPNTEAFF. Here is the DNA: TGTGCCAGTAGTAATGGGGTCAGGACAGGGCCGAACACTGAAGCTTTCTTT. The variable domain in full, with residues beyond the CDR3 obtained from the reference TRBV19 and TRBJ1-1 genes, is DGGITQSPKYLFRKEGQNVTLSCEQNLNHDAMYWYRQDPGQGLRLIYYSQIVNDFQKGDIAEGYSVSREKKESFPLTVTSAQKNPTAFYLCASSNGVRTGPNTEAFFGQGTRLTVV.